The sequence of this T cell receptor beta chain was determined in a study of blood T cell repertoires in COVID-19. The wider study: Acute and convalescent COVID-19 samples came from the United States, Italy and Spain. The analysed material was cDNA or gDNA that came from T cells, B-cell-depleted T cells, or PBMCs.

This CDR3 is 12 amino acids long. Germline CDR1 SGHDN, CDR2 FVKESK. Trimming left V 2 bases short and J 6 bases short, with 6 bases between. How the authors handled the data: Scientists estimated how many nucleated cells there were by amplifying reference gene primers. The protocol was immunoSEQ multiplex PCR, while the TCRdb copy is restricted to in-frame clones and leaves out a portion. The D gene and trimming were derived from the DNA, and the V and J assignments and clone size from that table. The sample includes more than 200,000 clones, approximately 86% of them seen just once. The sequenced material came from peripheral blood. This chain joins TRBV14 and TRBJ2-3; D is ambiguous. This receptor was obtained from a young man with active or convalescent COVID-19. CDR3: CASSQYGDTQYF. CDR3 nucleotides: TGTGCCAGCAGCCAATACGGGGATACGCAGTATTTT.